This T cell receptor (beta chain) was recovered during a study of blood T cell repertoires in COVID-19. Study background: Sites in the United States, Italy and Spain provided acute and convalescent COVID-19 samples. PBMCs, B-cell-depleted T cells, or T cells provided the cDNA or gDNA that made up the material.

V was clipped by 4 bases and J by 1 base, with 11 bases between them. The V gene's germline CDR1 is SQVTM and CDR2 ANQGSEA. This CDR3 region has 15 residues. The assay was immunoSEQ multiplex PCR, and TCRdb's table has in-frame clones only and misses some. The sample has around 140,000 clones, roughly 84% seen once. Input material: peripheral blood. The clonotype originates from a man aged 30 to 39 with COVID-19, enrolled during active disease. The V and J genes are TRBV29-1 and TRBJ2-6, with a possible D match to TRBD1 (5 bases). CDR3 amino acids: CSVGTPESGANVLTF. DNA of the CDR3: TGCAGCGTTGGGACACCGGAATCTGGGGCCAACGTCCTGACTTTC.